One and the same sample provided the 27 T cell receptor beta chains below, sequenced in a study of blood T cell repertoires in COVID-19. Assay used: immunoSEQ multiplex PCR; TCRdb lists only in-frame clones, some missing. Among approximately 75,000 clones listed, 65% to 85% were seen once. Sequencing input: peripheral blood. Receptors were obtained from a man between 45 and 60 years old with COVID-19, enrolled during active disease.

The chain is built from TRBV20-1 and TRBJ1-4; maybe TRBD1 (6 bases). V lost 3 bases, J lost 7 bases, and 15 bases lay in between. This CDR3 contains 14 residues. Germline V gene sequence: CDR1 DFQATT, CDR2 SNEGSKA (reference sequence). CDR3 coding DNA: TGCAGTGCTAGTCCAGGGGCAGATGCTGAAAAACTGTTTTTT. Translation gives CSASPGADAEKLFF.

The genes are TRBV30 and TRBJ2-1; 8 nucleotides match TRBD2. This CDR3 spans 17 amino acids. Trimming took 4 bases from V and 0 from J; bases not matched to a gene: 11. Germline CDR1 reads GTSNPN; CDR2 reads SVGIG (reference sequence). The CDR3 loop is CAWNGGGRTTSYNEQFF. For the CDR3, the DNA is TGTGCCTGGAACGGAGGCGGGAGGACCACCTCCTACAATGAGCAGTTCTTC.

CDR3: CASSQREEAEQFF. The CDR3 nucleotides read TGTGCCAGCAGCCAGCGGGAGGAGGCTGAGCAGTTCTTC. The V call is TRBV7-9, the J call TRBJ2-1; 9 nucleotides agree with TRBD2. Looked up from germline, CDR1 is SEHNR and CDR2 is FQNEAQ (reference sequence). The CDR3 totals 13 residues. The junction had 5 bases not matched to a gene; V was cut back by 5 bases and J by 9 bases.

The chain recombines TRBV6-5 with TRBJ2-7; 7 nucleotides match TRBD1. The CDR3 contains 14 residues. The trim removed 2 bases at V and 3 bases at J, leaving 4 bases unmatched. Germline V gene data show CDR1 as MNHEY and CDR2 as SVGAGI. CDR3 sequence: CASSYEGGGYEQYF. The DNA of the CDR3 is TGTGCCAGCAGTTACGAAGGGGGCGGCTACGAGCAGTACTTC.

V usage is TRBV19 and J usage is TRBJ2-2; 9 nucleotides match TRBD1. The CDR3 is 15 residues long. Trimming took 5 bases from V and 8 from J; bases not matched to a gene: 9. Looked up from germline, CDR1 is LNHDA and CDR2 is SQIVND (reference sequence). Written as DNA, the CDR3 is TGTGCCAGTAGTCGGGGGACAGGGTTCGGTGGGGAGCTGTTTTTT. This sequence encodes CASSRGTGFGGELFF. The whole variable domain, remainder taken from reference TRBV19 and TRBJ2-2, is DGGITQSPKYLFRKEGQNVTLSCEQNLNHDAMYWYRQDPGQGLRLIYYSQIVNDFQKGDIAEGYSVSREKKESFPLTVTSAQKNPTAFYLCASSRGTGFGGELFFGEGSRLTVL.

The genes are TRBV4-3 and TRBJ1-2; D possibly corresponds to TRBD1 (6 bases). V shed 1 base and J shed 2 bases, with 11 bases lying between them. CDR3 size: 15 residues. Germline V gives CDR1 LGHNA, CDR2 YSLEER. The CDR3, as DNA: TGCGCCAGCAGCCAAGGGACAGCATTCAACTATGGCTACACCTTC. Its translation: CASSQGTAFNYGYTF.

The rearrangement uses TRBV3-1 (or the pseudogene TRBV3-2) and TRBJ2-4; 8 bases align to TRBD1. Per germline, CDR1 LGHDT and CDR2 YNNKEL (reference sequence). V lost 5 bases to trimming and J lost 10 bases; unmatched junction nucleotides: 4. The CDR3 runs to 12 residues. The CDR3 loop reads CASSGGQEIQYF. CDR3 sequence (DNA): TGTGCCAGCAGCGGGGGACAGGAGATTCAGTACTTC.

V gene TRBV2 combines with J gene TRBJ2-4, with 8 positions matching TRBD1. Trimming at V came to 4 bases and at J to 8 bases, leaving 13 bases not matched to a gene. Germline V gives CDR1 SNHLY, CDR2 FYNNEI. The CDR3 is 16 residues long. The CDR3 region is CASSVQGAFRLDIQYF. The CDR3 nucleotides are TGTGCCAGCAGTGTCCAGGGGGCGTTTAGATTGGACATTCAGTACTTC.

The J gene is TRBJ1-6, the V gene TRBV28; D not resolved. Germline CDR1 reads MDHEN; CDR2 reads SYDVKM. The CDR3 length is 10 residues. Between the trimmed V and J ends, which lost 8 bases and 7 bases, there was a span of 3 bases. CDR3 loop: CASGNSPLHF. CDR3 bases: TGTGCCAGCGGCAATTCACCCCTCCACTTT.

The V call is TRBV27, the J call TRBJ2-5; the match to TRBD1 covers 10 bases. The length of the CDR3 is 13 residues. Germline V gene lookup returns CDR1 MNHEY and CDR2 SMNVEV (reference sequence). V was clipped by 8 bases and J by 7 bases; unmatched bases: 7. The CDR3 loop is CASGTGAKVTQYF. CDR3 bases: TGTGCCAGCGGGACAGGGGCAAAGGTGACCCAGTACTTC.

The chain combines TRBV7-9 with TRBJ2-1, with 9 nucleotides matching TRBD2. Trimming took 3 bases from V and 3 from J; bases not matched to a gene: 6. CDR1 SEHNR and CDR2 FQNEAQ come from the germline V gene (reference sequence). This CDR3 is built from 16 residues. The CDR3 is CASSFGGRALYNEQFF. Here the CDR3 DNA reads TGTGCCAGCAGCTTTGGCGGGAGGGCCCTCTACAATGAGCAGTTCTTC.

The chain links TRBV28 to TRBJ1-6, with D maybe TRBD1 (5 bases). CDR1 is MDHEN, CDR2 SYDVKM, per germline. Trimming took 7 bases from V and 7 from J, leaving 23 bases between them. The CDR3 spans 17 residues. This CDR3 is CASTTTGAERKNSPLHF. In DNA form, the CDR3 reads TGTGCCAGCACCACTACAGGCGCAGAAAGAAAAAATTCACCCCTCCACTTT. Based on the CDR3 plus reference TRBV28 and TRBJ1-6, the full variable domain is DVKVTQSSRYLVKRTGEKVFLECVQDMDHENMFWYRQDPGLGLRLIYFSYDVKMKEKGDIPEGYSVSREKKERFSLILESASTNQTSMYLCASTTTGAERKNSPLHFGNGTRLTVT.

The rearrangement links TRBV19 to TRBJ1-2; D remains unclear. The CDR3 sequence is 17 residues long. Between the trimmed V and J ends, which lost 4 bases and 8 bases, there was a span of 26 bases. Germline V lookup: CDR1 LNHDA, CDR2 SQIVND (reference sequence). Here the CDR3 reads CASSTIERDWSLFGYTF. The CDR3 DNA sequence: TGTGCCAGTAGTACGATAGAGCGCGACTGGTCCCTCTTCGGCTACACCTTC.

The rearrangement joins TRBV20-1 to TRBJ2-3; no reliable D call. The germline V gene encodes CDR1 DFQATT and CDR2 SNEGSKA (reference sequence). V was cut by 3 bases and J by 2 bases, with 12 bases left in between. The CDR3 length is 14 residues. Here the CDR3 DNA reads TGCAGTGCTAGTGTGGAGTTCCCCACAGATACGCAGTATTTT. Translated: CSASVEFPTDTQYF.

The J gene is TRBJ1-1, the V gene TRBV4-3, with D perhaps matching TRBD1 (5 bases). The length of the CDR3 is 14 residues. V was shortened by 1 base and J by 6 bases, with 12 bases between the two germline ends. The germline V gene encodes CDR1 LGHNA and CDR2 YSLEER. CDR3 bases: TGCGCCAGCAGCCAAGCGGGGGAGGTGGCTGAAGCTTTCTTT. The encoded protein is CASSQAGEVAEAFF.

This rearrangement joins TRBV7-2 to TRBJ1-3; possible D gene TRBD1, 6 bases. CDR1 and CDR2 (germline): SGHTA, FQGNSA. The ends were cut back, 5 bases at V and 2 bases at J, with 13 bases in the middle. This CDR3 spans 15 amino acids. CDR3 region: CASSTDRQAGNTIYF. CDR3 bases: TGTGCCAGCAGCACAGATCGACAGGCTGGAAACACCATATATTTT.

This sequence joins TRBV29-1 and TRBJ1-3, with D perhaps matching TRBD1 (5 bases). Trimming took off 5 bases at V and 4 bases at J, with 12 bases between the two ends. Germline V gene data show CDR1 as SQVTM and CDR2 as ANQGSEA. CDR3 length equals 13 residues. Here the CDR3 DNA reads TGCAGCGTTACCCCAGGGCAAGGAAACACCATATATTTT. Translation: CSVTPGQGNTIYF.

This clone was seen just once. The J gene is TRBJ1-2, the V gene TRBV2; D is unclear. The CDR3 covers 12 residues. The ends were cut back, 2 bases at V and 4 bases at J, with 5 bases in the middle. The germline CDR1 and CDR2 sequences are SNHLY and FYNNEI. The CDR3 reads CASSEQVYGYTF. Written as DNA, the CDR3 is TGTGCCAGCAGTGAACAGGTCTATGGCTACACCTTC.

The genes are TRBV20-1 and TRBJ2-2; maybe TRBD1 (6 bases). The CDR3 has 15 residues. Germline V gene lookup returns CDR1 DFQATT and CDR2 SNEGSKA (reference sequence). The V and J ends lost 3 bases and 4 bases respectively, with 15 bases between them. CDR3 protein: CSASSPGGTTGELFF. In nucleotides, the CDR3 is TGCAGTGCTAGTTCGCCTGGGGGCACCACCGGGGAGCTGTTTTTT.

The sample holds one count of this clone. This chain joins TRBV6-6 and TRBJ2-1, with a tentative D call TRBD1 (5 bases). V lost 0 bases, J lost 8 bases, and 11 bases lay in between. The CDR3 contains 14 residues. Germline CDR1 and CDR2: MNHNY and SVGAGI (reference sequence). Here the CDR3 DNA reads TGTGCCAGCAGTTACTCGTCTACAGGATATGAGCAGTTCTTC. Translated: CASSYSSTGYEQFF.

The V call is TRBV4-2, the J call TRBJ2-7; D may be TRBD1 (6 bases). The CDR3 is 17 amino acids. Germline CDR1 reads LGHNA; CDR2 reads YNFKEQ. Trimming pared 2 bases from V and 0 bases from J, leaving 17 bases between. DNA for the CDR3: TGTGCCAGCAGCCAAATTGGGTCCGGACAGCTCTCCTACGAGCAGTACTTC. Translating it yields CASSQIGSGQLSYEQYF.

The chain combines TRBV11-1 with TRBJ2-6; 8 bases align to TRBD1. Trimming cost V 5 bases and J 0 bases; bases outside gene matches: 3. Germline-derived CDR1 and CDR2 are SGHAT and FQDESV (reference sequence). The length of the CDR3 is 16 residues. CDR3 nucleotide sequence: TGTGCCAGCAGCACAGGGGGGAGCTCTGGGGCCAACGTCCTGACTTTC. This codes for CASSTGGSSGANVLTF.

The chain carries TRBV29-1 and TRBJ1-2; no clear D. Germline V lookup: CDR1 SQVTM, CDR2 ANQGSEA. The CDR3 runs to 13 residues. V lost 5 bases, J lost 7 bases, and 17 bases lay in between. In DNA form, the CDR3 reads TGCAGCGTTCCAGCAGAGGCAGCGGGTGGCTACACCTTC. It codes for CSVPAEAAGGYTF. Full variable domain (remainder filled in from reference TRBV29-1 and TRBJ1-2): SAVISQKPSRDICQRGTSLTIQCQVDSQVTMMFWYRQQPGQSLTLIATANQGSEATYESGFVIDKFPISRPNLTFSTLTVSNMSPEDSSIYLCSVPAEAAGGYTFGSGTRLTVV.

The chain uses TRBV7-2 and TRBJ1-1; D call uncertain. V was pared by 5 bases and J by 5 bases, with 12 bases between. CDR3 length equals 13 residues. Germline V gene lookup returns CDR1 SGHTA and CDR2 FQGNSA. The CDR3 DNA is TGTGCCAGCAGCCGGGAGAGAGAAACTGAAGCTTTCTTT. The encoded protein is CASSRERETEAFF.

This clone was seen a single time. CDR3: CASSPHLSYNEQFF. The CDR3 nucleotides are TGTGCCAGCAGTCCACACCTCTCCTACAATGAGCAGTTCTTC. The chain recombines TRBV7-6 with TRBJ2-1; unclear D gene. There are 14 residues in the CDR3. The germline V and J ends were trimmed by 6 bases and 0 bases, with 9 bases remaining between them. Germline-derived CDR1 and CDR2 are SGHVS and FNYEAQ.

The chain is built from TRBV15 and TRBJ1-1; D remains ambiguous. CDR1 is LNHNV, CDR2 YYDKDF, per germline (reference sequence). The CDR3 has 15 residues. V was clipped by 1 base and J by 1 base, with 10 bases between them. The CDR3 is CATSRGRFGNTEAFF. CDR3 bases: TGTGCCACCAGCAGAGGGAGGTTCGGGAACACTGAAGCTTTCTTT. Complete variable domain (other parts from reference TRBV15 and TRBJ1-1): DAMVIQNPRYQVTQFGKPVTLSCSQTLNHNVMYWYQQKSSQAPKLLFHYYDKDFNNEADTPDNFQSRRPNTSFCFLDIRSPGLGDTAMYLCATSRGRFGNTEAFFGQGTRLTVV.

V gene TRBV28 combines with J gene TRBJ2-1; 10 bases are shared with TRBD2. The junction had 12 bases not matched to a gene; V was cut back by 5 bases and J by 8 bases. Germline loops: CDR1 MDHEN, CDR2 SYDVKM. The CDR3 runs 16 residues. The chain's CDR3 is CASSHPLAGLFYEQFF. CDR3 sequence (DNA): TGTGCCAGCAGTCATCCACTAGCGGGATTGTTCTATGAGCAGTTCTTC.